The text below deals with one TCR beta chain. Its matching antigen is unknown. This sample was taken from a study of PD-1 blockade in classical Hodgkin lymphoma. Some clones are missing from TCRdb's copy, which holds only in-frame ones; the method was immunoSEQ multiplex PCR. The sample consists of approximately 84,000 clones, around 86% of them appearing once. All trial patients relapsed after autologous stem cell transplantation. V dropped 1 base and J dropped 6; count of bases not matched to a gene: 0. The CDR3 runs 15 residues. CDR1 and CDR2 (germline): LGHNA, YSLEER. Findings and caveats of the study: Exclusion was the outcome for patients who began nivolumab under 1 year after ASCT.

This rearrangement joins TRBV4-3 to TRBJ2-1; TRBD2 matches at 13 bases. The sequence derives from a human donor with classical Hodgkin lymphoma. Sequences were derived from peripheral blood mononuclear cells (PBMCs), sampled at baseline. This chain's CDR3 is CASSQGLAGGNEQFF. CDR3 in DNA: TGCGCCAGCAGCCAAGGACTAGCGGGGGGCAATGAGCAGTTCTTC.